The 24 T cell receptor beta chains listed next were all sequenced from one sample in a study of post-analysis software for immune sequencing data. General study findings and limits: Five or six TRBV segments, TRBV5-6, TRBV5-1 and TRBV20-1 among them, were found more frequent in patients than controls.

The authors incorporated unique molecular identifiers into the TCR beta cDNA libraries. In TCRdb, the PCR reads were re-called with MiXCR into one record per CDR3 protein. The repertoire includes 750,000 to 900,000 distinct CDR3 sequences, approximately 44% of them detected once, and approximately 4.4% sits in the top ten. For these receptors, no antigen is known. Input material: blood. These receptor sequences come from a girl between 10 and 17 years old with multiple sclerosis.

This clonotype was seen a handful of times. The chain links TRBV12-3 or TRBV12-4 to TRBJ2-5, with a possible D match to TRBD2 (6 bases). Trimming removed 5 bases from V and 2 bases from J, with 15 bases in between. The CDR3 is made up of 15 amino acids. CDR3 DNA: TGTGCCAGCAGTCCCCAGGGACTCCTACAAGAGACCCAGTACTTC. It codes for CASSPQGLLQETQYF.

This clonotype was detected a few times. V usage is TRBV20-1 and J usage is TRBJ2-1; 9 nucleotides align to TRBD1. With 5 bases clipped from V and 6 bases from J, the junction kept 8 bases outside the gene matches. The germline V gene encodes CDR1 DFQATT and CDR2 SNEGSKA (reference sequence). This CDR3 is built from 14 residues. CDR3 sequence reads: CSALQGALANEQFF. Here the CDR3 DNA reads TGCAGTGCTCTACAGGGGGCATTGGCCAATGAGCAGTTCTTC.

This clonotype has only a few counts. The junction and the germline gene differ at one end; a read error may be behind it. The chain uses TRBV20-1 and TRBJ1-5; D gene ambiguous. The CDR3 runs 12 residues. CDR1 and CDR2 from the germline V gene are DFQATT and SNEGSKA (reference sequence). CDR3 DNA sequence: TGCAGTGCAAGAGCCGCCAATCAGCCCCAGCATTTT. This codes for CSARAANQPQHF.

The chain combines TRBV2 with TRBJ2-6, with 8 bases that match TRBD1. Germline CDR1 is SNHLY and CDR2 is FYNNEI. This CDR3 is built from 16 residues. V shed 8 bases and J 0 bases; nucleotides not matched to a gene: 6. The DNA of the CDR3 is TGTGCCAGCCACGGACAGGGCCTCTCTGGGGCCAACGTCCTGACTTTC. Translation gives CASHGQGLSGANVLTF.

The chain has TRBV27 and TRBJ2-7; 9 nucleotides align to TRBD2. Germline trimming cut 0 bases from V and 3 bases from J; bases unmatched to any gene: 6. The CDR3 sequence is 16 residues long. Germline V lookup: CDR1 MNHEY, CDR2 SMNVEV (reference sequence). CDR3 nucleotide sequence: TGTGCCAGCAGTTTATCGCCAGGACTAGCGAGCTACGAGCAGTACTTC. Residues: CASSLSPGLASYEQYF.

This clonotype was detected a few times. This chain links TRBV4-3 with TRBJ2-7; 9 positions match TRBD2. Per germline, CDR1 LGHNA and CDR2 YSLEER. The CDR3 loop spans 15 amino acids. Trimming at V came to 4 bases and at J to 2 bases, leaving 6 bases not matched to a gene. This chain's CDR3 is CASSLTSGPPYEQYF. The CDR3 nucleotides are TGCGCCAGCAGCCTCACTAGCGGGCCTCCCTACGAGCAGTACTTC.

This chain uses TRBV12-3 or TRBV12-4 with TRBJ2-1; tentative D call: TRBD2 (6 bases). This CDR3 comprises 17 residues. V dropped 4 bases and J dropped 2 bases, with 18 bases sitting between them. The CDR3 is CASSSPLRVAAYNEQFF. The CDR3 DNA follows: TGTGCCAGCAGTTCACCCTTGAGGGTAGCGGCCTACAATGAGCAGTTCTTC.

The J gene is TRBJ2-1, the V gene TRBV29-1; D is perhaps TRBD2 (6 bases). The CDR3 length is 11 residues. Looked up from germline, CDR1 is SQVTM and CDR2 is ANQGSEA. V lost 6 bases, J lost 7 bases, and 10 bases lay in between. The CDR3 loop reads CSVGGPNEQFF. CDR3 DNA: TGCAGCGTGGGGGGTCCTAATGAGCAGTTCTTC.

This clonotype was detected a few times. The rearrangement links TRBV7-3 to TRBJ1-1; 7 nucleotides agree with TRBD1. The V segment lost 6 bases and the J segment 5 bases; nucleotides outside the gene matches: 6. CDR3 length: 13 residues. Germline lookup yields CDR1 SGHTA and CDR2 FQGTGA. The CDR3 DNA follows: TGTGCCAGCAGTTTGACAGGGCGGACTGAAGCTTTCTTT. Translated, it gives CASSLTGRTEAFF.

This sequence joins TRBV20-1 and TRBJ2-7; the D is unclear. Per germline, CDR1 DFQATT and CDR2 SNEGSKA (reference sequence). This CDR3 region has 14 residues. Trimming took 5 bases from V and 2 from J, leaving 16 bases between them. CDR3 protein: CSAGQPVAAYEQYF. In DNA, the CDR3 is TGCAGTGCTGGCCAACCGGTGGCAGCCTACGAGCAGTACTTC.

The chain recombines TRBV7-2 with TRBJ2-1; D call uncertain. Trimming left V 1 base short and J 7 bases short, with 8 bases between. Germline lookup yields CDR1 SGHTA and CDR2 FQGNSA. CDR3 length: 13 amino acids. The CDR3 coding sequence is TGTGCCAGCAGCTTAGGCCCAAGTAATGAGCAGTTCTTC. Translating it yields CASSLGPSNEQFF.

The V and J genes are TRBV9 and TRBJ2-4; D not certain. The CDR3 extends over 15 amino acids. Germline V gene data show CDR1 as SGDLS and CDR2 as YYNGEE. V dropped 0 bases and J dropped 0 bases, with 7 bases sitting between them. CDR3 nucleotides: TGTGCCAGCAGCGTAGATGGTCAAGCCAAAAACATTCAGTACTTC. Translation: CASSVDGQAKNIQYF.

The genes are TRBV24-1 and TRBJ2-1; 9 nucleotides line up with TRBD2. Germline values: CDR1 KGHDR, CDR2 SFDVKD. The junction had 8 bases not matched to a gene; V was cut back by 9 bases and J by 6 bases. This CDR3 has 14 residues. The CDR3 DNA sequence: TGTGCCACCTCGGTCCTAGCGGGAAGCAATGAGCAGTTCTTC. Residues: CATSVLAGSNEQFF.

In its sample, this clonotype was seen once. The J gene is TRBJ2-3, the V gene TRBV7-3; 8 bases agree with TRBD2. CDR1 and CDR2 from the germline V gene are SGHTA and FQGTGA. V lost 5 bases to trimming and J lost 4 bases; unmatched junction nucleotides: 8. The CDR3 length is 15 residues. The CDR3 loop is CASSPTGGRADTQYF. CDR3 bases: TGTGCCAGCAGCCCAACGGGAGGGCGGGCAGATACGCAGTATTTT.

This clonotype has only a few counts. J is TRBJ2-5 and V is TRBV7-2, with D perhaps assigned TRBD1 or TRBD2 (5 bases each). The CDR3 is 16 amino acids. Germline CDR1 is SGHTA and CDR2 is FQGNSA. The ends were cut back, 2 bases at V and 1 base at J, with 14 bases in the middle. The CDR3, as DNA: TGTGCCAGCAGCTTACTCCGGGACGCACTCCAAGAGACCCAGTACTTC. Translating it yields CASSLLRDALQETQYF.

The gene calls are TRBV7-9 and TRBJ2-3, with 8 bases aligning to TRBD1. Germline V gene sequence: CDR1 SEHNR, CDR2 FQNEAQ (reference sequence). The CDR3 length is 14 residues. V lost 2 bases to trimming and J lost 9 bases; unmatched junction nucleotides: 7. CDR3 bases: TGTGCCAGCAGCTTATCCCAGGGGGCGGGCACGCAGTATTTT. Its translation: CASSLSQGAGTQYF. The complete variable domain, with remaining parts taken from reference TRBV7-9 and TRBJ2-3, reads DTGVSQNPRHKITKRGQNVTFRCDPISEHNRLYWYRQTLGQGPEFLTYFQNEAQLEKSRLLSDRFSAERPKGSFSTLEIQRTEQGDSAMYLCASSLSQGAGTQYFGPGTRLTVL.

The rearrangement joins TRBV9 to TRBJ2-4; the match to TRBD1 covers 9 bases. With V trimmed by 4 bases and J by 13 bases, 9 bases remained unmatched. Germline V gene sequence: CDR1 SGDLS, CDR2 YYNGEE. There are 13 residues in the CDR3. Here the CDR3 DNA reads TGTGCCAGCAGCCGGGACAGGGTGACGGAGCAGTACTTC. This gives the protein CASSRDRVTEQYF.

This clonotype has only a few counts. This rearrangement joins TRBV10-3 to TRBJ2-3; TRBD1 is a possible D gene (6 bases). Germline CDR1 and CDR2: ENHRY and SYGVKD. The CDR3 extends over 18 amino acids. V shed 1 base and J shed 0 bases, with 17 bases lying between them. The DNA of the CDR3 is TGTGCCATCAGTGAGTTTCGGACAGAAGCCTATAGCACAGATACGCAGTATTTT. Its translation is CAISEFRTEAYSTDTQYF.

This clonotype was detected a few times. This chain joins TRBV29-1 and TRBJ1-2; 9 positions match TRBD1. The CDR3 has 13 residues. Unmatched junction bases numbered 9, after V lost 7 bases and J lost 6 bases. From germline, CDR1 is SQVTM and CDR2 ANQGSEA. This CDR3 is CSGGQGRDNGYTF. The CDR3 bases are TGCAGCGGGGGACAGGGAAGAGACAATGGCTACACCTTC. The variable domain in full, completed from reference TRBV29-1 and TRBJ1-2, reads SAVISQKPSRDICQRGTSLTIQCQVDSQVTMMFWYRQQPGQSLTLIATANQGSEATYESGFVIDKFPISRPNLTFSTLTVSNMSPEDSSIYLCSGGQGRDNGYTFGSGTRLTVV.

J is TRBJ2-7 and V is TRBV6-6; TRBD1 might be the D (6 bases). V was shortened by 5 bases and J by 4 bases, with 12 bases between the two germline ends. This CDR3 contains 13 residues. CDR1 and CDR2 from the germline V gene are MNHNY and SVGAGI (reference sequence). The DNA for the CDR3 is TGTGCCAGCAGTAGGACAGAGATGTACGAGCAGTACTTC. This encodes CASSRTEMYEQYF.

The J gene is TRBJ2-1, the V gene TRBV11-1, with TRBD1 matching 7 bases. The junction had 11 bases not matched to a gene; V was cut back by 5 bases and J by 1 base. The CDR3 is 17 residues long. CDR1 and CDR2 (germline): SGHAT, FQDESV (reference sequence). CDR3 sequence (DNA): TGTGCCAGCAGCACCCACTCGACAGGGCTTTCCTACAATGAGCAGTTCTTC. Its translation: CASSTHSTGLSYNEQFF.

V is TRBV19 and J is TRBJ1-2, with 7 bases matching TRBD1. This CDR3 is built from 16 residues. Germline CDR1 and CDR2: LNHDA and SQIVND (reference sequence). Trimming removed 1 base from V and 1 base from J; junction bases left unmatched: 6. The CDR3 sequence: CASSIGDSRDNYGYTF. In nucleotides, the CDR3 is TGTGCCAGTAGTATAGGGGACAGCCGAGATAACTATGGCTACACCTTC.

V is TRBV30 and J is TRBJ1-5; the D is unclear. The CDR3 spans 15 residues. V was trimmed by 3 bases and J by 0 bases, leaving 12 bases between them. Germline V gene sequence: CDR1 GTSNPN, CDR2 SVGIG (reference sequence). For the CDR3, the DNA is TGTGCCTGGAGCGTAGGGATTCATAGCAATCAGCCCCAGCATTTT. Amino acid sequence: CAWSVGIHSNQPQHF.

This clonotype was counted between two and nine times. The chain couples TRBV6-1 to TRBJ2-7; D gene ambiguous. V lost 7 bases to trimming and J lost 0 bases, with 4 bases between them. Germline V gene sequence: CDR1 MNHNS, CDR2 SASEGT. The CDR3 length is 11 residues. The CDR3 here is CASIGSYEQYF. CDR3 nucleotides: TGTGCCAGCATCGGCTCCTACGAGCAGTACTTC.